The clone carrying this TCR beta chain was picked up one time. This specimen comes from a study of T cell changes during pregnancy in multiple sclerosis. The V and J ends lost 0 bases and 6 bases, in that order; junction bases with no gene match: 5. Germline-derived CDR1 and CDR2 are SGHRS and YFSETQ. The length of the CDR3 is 15 residues. Sequenced by immunoSEQ multiplex PCR; TCRdb stores in-frame clones only, minus some. The sample records some 40,000 clones, about 92% being singletons. What was sequenced was peripheral blood. J is TRBJ2-7 and V is TRBV5-1, with 11 bases fitting TRBD1. This receptor was taken from a female donor with multiple sclerosis, enrolled in a pregnancy study. CDR3 nucleotide sequence: TGCGCCAGCAGCTTGGAGGGACAGGGGGTCGTCGAGCAGTACTTC. This sequence encodes CASSLEGQGVVEQYF.